The 5 T cell receptor beta chains listed next were all sequenced from one sample in a study of blood T cell repertoires in COVID-19. Generated by immunoSEQ multiplex PCR, the TCRdb table keeps only in-frame clones and is missing some. The sample lists about 120,000 clones; 60% to 75% were seen once. The sequencing sample was made of peripheral blood. These receptors originate from a woman in her seventies with acute or convalescent COVID-19.

The chain joins TRBV6-5 to TRBJ1-1; D remains ambiguous. V was shortened by 8 bases and J by 0 bases, with 13 bases between the two germline ends. Germline V gene sequence: CDR1 MNHEY, CDR2 SVGAGI. This CDR3 spans 14 amino acids. The CDR3 sequence is CASGYRSLNTEAFF. CDR3 DNA: TGTGCCAGCGGCTACAGATCGCTGAACACTGAAGCTTTCTTT.

This clone has just a few counts. The chain has TRBV19 and TRBJ2-3, with D possibly matching TRBD2 (5 bases). V lost 2 bases to trimming and J lost 1 base, with 7 bases between them. Germline assignment: CDR1 LNHDA and CDR2 SQIVND (reference sequence). The CDR3 covers 14 residues. This chain's CDR3 is CASSIIGGTDTQYF. The DNA for the CDR3 is TGTGCCAGTAGTATAATCGGGGGCACAGATACGCAGTATTTT.

This rearrangement joins TRBV6-6 to TRBJ1-1, with a possible D match to TRBD1 (5 bases). The V and J ends lost 3 bases and 3 bases respectively, with 11 bases between them. From germline, CDR1 is MNHNY and CDR2 SVGAGI (reference sequence). The CDR3 is 14 amino acids. The CDR3 spells CASSYTWGDTEAFF. The CDR3 DNA is TGTGCCAGCAGTTATACTTGGGGGGACACTGAAGCTTTCTTT.

J is TRBJ1-2 and V is TRBV19; D may be TRBD1 (6 bases). The germline CDR1 and CDR2 sequences are LNHDA and SQIVND (reference sequence). Trimming cost V 5 bases and J 6 bases, with 10 bases left between them. This CDR3 has 12 amino acids. CDR3 DNA sequence: TGTGCCAGTAGTCTAGGACAGCATGGCTACACCTTC. Its protein is CASSLGQHGYTF. Complete variable domain (other parts from reference TRBV19 and TRBJ1-2): DGGITQSPKYLFRKEGQNVTLSCEQNLNHDAMYWYRQDPGQGLRLIYYSQIVNDFQKGDIAEGYSVSREKKESFPLTVTSAQKNPTAFYLCASSLGQHGYTFGSGTRLTVV.

J is TRBJ1-2 and V is TRBV2, with D possibly being TRBD1 (6 bases). Per germline, CDR1 SNHLY and CDR2 FYNNEI. The CDR3 loop spans 13 amino acids. V was cut by 4 bases and J by 4 bases, with 10 bases left in between. CDR3 sequence: CASSVWTVYGYTF. The CDR3 region has the DNA TGTGCCAGCAGTGTCTGGACAGTCTATGGCTACACCTTC.